This TCR beta chain stems from a study of blood T cell repertoires in COVID-19 (dated by TCRdb to the early 2020s). A note on the overall study: Samples covering the acute and convalescent phases of COVID-19 were provided by collaborators in the United States, Italy and Spain. The prospective study material was composed of cDNA or gDNA derived from T cells, B-cell-depleted T cells, or PBMCs. Subjects who had been exposed to COVID-19, were actively infected with it, or had recovered from it provided the deeply sampled blood TCRbeta repertoires that made up the dataset. The repertoires were released in a freely available public database intended as a resource for research on the immune response to SARS-CoV-2. Samples were obtained from the ongoing ImmuneRACE study (first 160 participants) and from 950 to 1,500 subjects provided by 6 global collaborators. A de-identified subject ID, COVID-19 status, age in years and sex were almost always included in the sample metadata. Where available, HLA class I and class II types were taken from metadata supplied by the sample provider and were not determined by assay-based typing.

V ends up 5 bases short and J 6 bases short, with an unmatched junction base count of 7. The germline V gene gives CDR1 as MDHEN and CDR2 as SYDVKM. Including cysteine and valine, the CDR3 has 14 amino acids. Here the CDR3 DNA is all that survives: 42 bases in frame from base 1. TCRbeta CDR3 regions were amplified from genomic DNA by means of the immunoSEQ Assay, a bias-controlled multiplex PCR. As for how the authors treated the data: Within the assay, amplification of reference gene primers was used to estimate how many nucleated cells each sample contained. Sequence reads were collapsed and filtered to measure the absolute abundance of every unique TCRbeta CDR3 rearrangement. For each sample, productive Simpson clonality was calculated by taking the square root of Simpson's diversity index across productive rearrangements. TCRdb mirrors the immuneACCESS table, restricted to in-frame sequences. Some clones are absent from its copies; in checked studies, under half trace to an unresolved V gene, and the reason for the others is unknown. V, J and clone size derive from that table, while D and trimming were established from the DNA sequence. The table for this sample lists about 340,000 clones; around 91% of them were counted only once. The ten largest clones capture around 3.3% of the sample.

Broad study findings and their caveats: The amount of clinical and demographic metadata varied by source and participant and was provided uncurated.

As to this clone: It lacks a known antigen. Per-base qualities were not stored, and no clone one base away is much larger.

A second Seattle source provided samples from volunteer blood donors who had recovered from COVID-19. Whole blood was collected in K2EDTA tubes by collaborating institutions according to the institutions' own protocols. For TCRbeta analysis, collaborators shipped samples in one of three forms: frozen whole blood, isolated PBMCs, or DNA extracted from either of those sample types. This TCR came from a woman younger than 30 who had recovered from COVID-19. Sequenced input: peripheral blood. This sequence uses TRBV28 and TRBJ2-7, with TRBD1 matching 10 junction bases. The CDR3 region has the sequence CASSAGTGVGEQYV. DNA sequence: TGTGCCAGCAGTGCCGGGACAGGGGTTGGCGAGCAGTACGTC.